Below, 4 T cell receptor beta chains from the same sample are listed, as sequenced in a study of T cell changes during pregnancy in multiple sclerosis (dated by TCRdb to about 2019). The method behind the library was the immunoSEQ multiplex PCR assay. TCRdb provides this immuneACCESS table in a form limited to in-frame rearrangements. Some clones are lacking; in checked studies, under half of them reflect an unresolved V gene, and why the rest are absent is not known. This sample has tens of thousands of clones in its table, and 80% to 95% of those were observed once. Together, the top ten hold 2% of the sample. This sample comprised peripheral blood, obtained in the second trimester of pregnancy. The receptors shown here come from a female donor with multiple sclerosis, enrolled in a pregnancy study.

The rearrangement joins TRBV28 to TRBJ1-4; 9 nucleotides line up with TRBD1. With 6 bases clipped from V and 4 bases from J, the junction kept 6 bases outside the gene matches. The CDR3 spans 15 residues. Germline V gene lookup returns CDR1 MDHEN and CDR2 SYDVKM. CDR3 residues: CASSYPGQGNEKLFF. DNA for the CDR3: TGTGCCAGCAGCTACCCGGGACAGGGTAATGAAAAACTGTTTTTT. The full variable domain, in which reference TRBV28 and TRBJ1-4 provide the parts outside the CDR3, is DVKVTQSSRYLVKRTGEKVFLECVQDMDHENMFWYRQDPGLGLRLIYFSYDVKMKEKGDIPEGYSVSREKKERFSLILESASTNQTSMYLCASSYPGQGNEKLFFGSGTQLSVL.

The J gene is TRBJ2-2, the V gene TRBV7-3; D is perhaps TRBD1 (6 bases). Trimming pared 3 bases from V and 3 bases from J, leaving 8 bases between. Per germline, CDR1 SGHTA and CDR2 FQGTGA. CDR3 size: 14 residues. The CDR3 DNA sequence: TGTGCCAGCAGCTTCTCAGGGGACACCGGGGAGCTGTTTTTT. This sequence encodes CASSFSGDTGELFF.

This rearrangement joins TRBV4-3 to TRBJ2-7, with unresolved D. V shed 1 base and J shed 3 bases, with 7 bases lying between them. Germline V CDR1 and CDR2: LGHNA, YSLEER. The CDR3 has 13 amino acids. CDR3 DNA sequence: TGCGCCAGCAGCCAAGGAATAGTCTACGAGCAGTACTTC. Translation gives CASSQGIVYEQYF.

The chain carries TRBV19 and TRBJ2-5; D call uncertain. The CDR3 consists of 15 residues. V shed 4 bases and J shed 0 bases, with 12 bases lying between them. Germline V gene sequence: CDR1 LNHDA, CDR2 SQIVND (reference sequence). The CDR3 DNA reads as TGTGCCAGTAGTAAGGATGGAGAGTACCAAGAGACCCAGTACTTC. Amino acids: CASSKDGEYQETQYF. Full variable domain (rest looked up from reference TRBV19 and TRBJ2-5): DGGITQSPKYLFRKEGQNVTLSCEQNLNHDAMYWYRQDPGQGLRLIYYSQIVNDFQKGDIAEGYSVSREKKESFPLTVTSAQKNPTAFYLCASSKDGEYQETQYFGPGTRLLVL.